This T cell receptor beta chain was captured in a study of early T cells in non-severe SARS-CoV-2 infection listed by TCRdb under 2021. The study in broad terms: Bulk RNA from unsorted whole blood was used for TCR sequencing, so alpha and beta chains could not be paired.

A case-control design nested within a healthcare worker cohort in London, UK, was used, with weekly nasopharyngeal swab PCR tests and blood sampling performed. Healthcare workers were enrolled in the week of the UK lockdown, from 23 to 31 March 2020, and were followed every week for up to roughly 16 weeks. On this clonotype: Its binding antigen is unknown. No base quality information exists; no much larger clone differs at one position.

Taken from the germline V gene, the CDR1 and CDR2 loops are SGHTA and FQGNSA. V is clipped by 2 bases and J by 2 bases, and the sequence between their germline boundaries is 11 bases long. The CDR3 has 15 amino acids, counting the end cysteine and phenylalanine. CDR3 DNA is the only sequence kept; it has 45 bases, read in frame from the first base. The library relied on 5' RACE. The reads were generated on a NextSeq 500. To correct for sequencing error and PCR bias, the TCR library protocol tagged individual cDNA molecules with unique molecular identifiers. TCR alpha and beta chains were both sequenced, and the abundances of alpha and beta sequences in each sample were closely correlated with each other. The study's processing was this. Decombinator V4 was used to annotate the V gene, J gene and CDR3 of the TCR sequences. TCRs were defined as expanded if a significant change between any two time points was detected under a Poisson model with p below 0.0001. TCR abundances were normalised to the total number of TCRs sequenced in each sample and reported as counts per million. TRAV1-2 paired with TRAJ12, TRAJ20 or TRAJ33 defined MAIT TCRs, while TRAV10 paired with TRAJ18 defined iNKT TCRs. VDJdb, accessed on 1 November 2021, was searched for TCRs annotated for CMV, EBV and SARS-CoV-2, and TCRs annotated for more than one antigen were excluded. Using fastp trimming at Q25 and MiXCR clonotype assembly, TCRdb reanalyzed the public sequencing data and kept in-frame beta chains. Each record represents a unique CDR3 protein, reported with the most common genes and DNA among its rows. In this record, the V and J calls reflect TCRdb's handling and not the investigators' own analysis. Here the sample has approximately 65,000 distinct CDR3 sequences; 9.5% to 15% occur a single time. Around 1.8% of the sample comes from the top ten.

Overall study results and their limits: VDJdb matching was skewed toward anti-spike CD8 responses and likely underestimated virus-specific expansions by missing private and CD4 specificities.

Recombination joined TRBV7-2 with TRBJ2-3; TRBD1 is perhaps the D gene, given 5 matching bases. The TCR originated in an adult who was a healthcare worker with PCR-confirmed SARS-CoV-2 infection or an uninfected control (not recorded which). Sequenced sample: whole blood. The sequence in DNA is TGTGCCAGCAGCTTAATGAGGACACTCACAGATACGCAGTATTTT. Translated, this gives CASSLMRTLTDTQYF.